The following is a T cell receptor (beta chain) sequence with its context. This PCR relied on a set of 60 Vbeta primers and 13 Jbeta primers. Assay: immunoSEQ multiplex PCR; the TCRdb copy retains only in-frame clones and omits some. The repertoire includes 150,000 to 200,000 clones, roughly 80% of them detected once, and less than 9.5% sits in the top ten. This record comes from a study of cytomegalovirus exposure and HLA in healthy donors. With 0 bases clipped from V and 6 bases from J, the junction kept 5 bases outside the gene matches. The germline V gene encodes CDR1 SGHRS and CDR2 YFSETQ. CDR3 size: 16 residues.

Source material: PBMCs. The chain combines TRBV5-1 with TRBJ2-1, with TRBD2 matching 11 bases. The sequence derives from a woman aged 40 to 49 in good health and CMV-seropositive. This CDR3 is CASSLEPSGRTNEQFF. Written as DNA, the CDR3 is TGCGCCAGCAGCTTGGAGCCTAGCGGGAGGACCAATGAGCAGTTCTTC.